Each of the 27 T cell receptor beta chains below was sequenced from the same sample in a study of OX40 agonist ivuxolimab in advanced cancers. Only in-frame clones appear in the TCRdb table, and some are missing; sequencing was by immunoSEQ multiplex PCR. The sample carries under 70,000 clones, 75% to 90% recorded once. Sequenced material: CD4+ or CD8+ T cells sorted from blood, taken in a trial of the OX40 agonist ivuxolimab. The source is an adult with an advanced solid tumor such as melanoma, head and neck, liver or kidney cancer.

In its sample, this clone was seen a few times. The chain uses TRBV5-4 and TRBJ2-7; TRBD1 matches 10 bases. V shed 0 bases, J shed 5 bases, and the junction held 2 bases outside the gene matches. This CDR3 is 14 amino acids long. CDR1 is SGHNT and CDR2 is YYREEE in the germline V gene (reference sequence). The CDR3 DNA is TGTGCCAGCAGCTTGGGACAGGGGGCCAACGAGCAGTACTTC. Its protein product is CASSLGQGANEQYF. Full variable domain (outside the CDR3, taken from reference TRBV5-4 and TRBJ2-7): ETGVTQSPTHLIKTRGQQVTLRCSSQSGHNTVSWYQQALGQGPQFIFQYYREEENGRGNFPPRFSGLQFPNYSSELNVNALELDDSALYLCASSLGQGANEQYFGPGTRLTVT.

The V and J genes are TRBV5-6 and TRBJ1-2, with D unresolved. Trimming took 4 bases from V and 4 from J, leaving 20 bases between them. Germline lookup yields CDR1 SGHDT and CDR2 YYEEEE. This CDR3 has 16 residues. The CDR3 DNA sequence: TGTGCCAGCAGCCCCGCTGACGGCAGAATATCCTATGGCTACACCTTC. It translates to CASSPADGRISYGYTF.

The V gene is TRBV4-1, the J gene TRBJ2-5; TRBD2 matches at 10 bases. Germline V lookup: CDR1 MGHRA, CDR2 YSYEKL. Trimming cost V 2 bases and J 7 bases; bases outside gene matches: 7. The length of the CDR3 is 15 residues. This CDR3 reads CASSQSGGASGTQYF. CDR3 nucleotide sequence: TGCGCCAGCAGCCAAAGCGGGGGGGCCTCCGGGACCCAGTACTTC.

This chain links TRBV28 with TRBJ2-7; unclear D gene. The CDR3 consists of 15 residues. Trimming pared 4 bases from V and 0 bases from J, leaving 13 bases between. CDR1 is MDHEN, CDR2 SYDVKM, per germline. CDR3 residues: CASSSTGSPSYEQYF. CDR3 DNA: TGTGCCAGCAGTTCTACCGGCTCACCCTCCTACGAGCAGTACTTC.

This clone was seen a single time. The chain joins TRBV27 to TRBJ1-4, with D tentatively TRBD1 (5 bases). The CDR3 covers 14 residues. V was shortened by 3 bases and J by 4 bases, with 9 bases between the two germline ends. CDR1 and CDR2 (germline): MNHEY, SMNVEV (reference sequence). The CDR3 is CASSLGGFNEKLFF. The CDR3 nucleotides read TGTGCCAGCAGTTTGGGGGGTTTTAATGAAAAACTGTTTTTT.

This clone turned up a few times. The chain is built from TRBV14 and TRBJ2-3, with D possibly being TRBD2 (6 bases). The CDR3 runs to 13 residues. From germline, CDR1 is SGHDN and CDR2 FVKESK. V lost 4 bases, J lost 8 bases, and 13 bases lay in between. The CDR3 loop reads CASSPFMGGTQYF. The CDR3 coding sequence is TGTGCCAGCAGCCCATTTATGGGGGGTACGCAGTATTTT.

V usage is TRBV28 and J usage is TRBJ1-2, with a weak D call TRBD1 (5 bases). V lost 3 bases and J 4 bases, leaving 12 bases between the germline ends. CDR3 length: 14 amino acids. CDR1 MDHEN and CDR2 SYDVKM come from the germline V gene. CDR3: CASSFLEGSYGYTF. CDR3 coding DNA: TGTGCCAGCAGTTTTCTCGAGGGGTCCTATGGCTACACCTTC.

The CDR3 DNA reads TGTGCCAGTAGTATAGCACTAGTAAACCACGAGCAGTTCTTC. Its translation: CASSIALVNHEQFF. The chain combines TRBV19 with TRBJ2-1, with D perhaps matching TRBD2 (5 bases). Trimming cost V 1 base and J 10 bases, with 14 bases left between them. CDR1 is LNHDA, CDR2 SQIVND, per germline (reference sequence). This CDR3 contains 14 residues.

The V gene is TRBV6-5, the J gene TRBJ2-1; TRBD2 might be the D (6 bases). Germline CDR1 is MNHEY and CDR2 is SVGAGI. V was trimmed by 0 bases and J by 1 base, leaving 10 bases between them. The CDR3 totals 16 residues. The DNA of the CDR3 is TGTGCCAGCAGTTACTCGCCAGGAGGGTCCTACAATGAGCAGTTCTTC. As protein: CASSYSPGGSYNEQFF.

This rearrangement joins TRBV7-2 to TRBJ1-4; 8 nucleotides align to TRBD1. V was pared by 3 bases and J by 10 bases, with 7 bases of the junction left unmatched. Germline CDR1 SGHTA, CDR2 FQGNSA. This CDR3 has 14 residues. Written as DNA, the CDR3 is TGTGCCAGCAGCTTCGGACAGGGCCGGGTAAAACTGTTTTTT. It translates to CASSFGQGRVKLFF.

This chain's CDR3 is CASSKTAGTSNTGELFF. CDR3 DNA: TGCGCCAGCAGCAAAACCGCAGGGACTTCGAACACCGGGGAGCTGTTTTTT. This chain joins TRBV5-1 and TRBJ2-2, with a weak D call TRBD2 (6 bases). The V and J ends lost 4 bases and 0 bases respectively, with 16 bases between them. CDR1 and CDR2 (germline): SGHRS, YFSETQ. The CDR3 loop spans 17 amino acids.

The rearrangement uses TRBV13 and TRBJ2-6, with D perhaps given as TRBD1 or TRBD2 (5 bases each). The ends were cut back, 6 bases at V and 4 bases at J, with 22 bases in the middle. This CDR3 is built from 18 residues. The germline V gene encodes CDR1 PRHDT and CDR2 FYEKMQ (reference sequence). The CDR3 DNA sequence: TGTGCCAGCAGGGAAACCGGGACGCCGATTAAAGGGGCCAACGTCCTGACTTTC. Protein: CASRETGTPIKGANVLTF.

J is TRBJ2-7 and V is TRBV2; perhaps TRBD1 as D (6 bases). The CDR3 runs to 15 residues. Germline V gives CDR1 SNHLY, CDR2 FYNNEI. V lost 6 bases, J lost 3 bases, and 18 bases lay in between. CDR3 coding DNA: TGTGCCAGCAGGGGACAAGGCCCTACTTACTACGAGCAGTACTTC. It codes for CASRGQGPTYYEQYF.

CDR3 DNA: TGTGCCAGCTCACCCGGTTGGGGCGAGAGCGAGCAGTACTTC. Its protein is CASSPGWGESEQYF. The chain couples TRBV18 to TRBJ2-7; possibly TRBD1 for D (5 bases). The CDR3 is 14 residues long. V lost 3 bases and J 6 bases, leaving 15 bases between the germline ends. Germline-derived CDR1 and CDR2 are KGHSH and LQKENI.

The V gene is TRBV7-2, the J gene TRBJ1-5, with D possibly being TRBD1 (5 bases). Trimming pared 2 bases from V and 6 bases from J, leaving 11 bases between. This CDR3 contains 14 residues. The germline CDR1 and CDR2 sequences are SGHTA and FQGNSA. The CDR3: CASSLQQEGQPQHF. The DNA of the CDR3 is TGTGCCAGCAGCTTACAACAGGAGGGTCAGCCCCAGCATTTT.

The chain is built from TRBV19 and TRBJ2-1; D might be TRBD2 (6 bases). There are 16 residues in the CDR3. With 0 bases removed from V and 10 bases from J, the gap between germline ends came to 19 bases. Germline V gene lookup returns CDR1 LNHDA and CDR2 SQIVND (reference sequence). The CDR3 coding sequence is TGTGCCAGTAGTATAGATCGACTAGTCGCTCGAGGGGAGCAGTTCTTC. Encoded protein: CASSIDRLVARGEQFF.

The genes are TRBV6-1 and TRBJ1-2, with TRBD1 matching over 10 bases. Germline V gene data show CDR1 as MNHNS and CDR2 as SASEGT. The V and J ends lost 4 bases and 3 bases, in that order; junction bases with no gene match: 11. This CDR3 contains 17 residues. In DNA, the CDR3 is TGTGCCAGCAGTGTAGCGAGTTTCGGGACAGGGGACTATGGCTACACCTTC. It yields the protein CASSVASFGTGDYGYTF.

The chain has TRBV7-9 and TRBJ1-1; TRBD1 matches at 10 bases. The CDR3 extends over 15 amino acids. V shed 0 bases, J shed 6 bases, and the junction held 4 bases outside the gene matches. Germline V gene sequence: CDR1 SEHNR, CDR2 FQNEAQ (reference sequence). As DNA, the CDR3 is TGTGCCAGCAGCTTAGCTTGGACAGGGGGAGCTGAAGCTTTCTTT. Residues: CASSLAWTGGAEAFF.

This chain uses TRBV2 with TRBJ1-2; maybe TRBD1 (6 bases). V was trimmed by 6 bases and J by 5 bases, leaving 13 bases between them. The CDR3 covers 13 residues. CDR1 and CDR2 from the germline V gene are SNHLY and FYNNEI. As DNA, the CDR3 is TGTGCCAGCAGCCGGGACATGCTATATGGCTACACCTTC. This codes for CASSRDMLYGYTF.

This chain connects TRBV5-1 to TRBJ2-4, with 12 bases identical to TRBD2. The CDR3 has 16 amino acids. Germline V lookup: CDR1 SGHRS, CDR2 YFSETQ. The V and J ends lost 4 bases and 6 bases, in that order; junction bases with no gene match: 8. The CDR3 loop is CASSATSGRTGNIQYF. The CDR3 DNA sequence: TGCGCCAGCAGCGCAACTAGCGGGAGGACGGGAAACATTCAGTACTTC.

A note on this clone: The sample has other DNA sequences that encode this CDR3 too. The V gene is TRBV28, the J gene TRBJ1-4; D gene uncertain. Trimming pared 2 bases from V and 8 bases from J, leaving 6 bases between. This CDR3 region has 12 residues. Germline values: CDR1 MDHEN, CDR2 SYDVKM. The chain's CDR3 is CASSLIREKLFF. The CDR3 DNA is TGTGCCAGCAGTTTAATACGGGAAAAACTGTTTTTT.

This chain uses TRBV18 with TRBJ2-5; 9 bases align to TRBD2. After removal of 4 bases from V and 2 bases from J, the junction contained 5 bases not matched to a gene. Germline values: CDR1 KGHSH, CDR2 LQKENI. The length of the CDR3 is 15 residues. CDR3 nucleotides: TGTGCCAGCTCACGTAGCGGGGGACAACAAGAGACCCAGTACTTC. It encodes CASSRSGGQQETQYF.

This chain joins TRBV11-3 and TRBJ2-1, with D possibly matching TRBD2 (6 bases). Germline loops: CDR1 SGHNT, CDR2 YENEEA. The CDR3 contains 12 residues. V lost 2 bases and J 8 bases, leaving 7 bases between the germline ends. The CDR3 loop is CASSLSGDEQFF. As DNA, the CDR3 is TGTGCCAGCAGCTTATCGGGGGATGAGCAGTTCTTC.

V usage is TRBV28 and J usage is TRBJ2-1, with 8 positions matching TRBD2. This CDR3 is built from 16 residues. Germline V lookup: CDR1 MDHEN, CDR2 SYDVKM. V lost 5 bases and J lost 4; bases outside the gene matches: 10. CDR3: CASSPDTSGRYNEQFF. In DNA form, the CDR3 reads TGTGCCAGCAGTCCCGATACTAGCGGACGTTACAATGAGCAGTTCTTC. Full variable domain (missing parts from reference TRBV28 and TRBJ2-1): DVKVTQSSRYLVKRTGEKVFLECVQDMDHENMFWYRQDPGLGLRLIYFSYDVKMKEKGDIPEGYSVSREKKERFSLILESASTNQTSMYLCASSPDTSGRYNEQFFGPGTRLTVL.

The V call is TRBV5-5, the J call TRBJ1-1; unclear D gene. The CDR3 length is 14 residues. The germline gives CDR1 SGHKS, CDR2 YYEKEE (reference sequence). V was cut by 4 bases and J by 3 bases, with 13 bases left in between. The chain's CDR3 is CASSGTVGDTEAFF. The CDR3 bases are TGTGCCAGCAGCGGTACAGTGGGCGACACTGAAGCTTTCTTT. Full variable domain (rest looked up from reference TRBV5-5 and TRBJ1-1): DAGVTQSPTHLIKTRGQQVTLRCSPISGHKSVSWYQQVLGQGPQFIFQYYEKEERGRGNFPDRFSARQFPNYSSELNVNALLLGDSALYLCASSGTVGDTEAFFGQGTRLTVV.

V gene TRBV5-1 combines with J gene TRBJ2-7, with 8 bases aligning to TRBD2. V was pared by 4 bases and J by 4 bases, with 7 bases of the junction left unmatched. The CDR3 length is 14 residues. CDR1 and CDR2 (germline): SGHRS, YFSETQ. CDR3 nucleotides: TGCGCCAGCAGCCTCGCACGGGGGGGATACGAGCAGTACTTC. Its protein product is CASSLARGGYEQYF. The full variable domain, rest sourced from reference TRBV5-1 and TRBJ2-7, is KAGVTQTPRYLIKTRGQQVTLSCSPISGHRSVSWYQQTPGQGLQFLFEYFSETQRNKGNFPGRFSGRQFSNSRSEMNVSTLELGDSALYLCASSLARGGYEQYFGPGTRLTVT.

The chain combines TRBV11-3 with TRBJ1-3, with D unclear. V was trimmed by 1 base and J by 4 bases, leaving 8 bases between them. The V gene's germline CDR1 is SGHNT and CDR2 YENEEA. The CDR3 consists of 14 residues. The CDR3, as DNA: TGTGCCAGCAGCTTAGGATCTGGCGGAAACACCATATATTTT. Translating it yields CASSLGSGGNTIYF.